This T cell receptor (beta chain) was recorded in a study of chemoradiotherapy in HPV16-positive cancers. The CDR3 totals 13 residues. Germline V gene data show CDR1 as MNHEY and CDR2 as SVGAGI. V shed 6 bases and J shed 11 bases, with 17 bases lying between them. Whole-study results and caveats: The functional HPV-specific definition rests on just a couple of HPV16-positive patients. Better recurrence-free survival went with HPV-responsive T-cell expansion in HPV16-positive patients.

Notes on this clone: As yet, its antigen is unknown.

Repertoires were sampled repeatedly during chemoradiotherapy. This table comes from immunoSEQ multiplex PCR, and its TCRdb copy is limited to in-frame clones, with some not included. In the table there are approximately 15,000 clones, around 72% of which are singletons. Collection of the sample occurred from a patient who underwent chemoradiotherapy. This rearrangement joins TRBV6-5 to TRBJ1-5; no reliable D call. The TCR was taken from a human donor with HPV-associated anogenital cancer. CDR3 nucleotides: TGTGCCAGCAGACAGTCCCTGCAATCGACCCAGCATTTT. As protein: CASRQSLQSTQHF.